This T cell receptor beta chain was recorded in a study of vaccination and CD4 T cells after COVID-19. Overall study context: Overlapping spike peptides of SARS-CoV-2, HCoV-NL63, HCoV-OC43 and HCoV-229E stimulated the cells. A CEFX pool, an HIV-1 Nef pool, or else no peptide went into the control cultures.

Treatment given: roughly 11-day PBMC culture with coronavirus spike peptide pools or control peptides (ViraFEST assay). An Oncomine TCR Beta short-read assay was used to sequence the DNA from cultured CD4+ T cells. TCRdb re-called the PCR reads through MiXCR, storing one row per CDR3 protein. The profile covers some 5,900 distinct CDR3 sequences, with 45% to 60% appearing a single time and around a fifth taken by the ten largest. As concerns this clonotype: Its antigen remains unknown.

Germline values: CDR1 MNHEY, CDR2 SMNVEV (reference sequence). Trimming removed 2 bases from V and 4 bases from J, with 11 bases in between. This CDR3 spans 15 amino acids. The origin of this receptor is a human donor who had recovered from COVID-19. J is TRBJ2-2 and V is TRBV27; unclear D gene. The sample consisted of CD4+ T cells from blood, cultured in vitro. This CDR3 is CASSLEAVGTGELFF. As DNA, the CDR3 is TGTGCCAGCAGTTTAGAGGCCGTGGGCACCGGGGAGCTGTTTTTT.